The 5 T cell receptor beta chains presented below share a single source sample, sequenced in a study of response to subunit inactivated influenza vaccine. TCRdb reprocessed the RT-PCR reads with MiXCR, giving one entry per CDR3 protein. In the table there are about 620,000 distinct CDR3 sequences, roughly 10% of which are singletons. The data also belong to a second study, concerning T cells expressing NK-cell markers. From that report: Scientists made TCR beta cDNA using 5'RACE template switching with UMIs.

The sequences come from PBMCs from blood, collected on the day of vaccination. These receptors were collected from a man in his fifties or sixties who received an inactivated influenza vaccine.

This chain links TRBV11-2 with TRBJ2-3, with 12 bases identical to TRBD2. Germline assignment: CDR1 SGHAT and CDR2 FQNNGV. CDR3 length: 17 amino acids. Losses at the gene ends were 1 base for V and 1 base for J; bases not matched to a gene: 3. The CDR3 is CASSLVRLAGGTDTQYF. The CDR3 DNA reads TGTGCCAGCAGCTTAGTGAGACTAGCGGGGGGCACAGATACGCAGTATTTT.

This clonotype has just a few counts. The chain links TRBV11-2 to TRBJ2-7, with 10 bases identical to TRBD2. The ends lost 2 bases at V and 4 bases at J; junction bases unmatched: 5. Germline CDR1 is SGHAT and CDR2 is FQNNGV. The CDR3 contains 15 residues. This CDR3 is CASSLSLAGDYEQYF. CDR3 in DNA: TGTGCCAGCAGCTTAAGCCTAGCGGGGGATTACGAGCAGTACTTC.

This CDR3 is CASSLEVGSTDTQYF. Written as DNA, the CDR3 is TGCGCCAGCAGCTTGGAGGTAGGGAGCACAGATACGCAGTATTTT. V is TRBV5-1 and J is TRBJ2-3; no reliable D call. The length of the CDR3 is 15 residues. The V end lost 0 bases, the J end lost 0 bases, and 8 bases lay between the germline ends. CDR1 and CDR2 from the germline V gene are SGHRS and YFSETQ.

The chain couples TRBV2 to TRBJ2-5; no clear D. The V end lost 0 bases, the J end lost 4 bases, and 9 bases lay between the germline ends. The germline CDR1 and CDR2 sequences are SNHLY and FYNNEI. This CDR3 spans 14 amino acids. The CDR3, as DNA: TGTGCCAGCAGTGAAGCTTGGTGGGGAGAGACCCAGTACTTC. Translated: CASSEAWWGETQYF.

Written as DNA, the CDR3 is TGTGCCAGCTCACCATCGTTGACCTACGAGCAGTACTTC. This codes for CASSPSLTYEQYF. The V and J genes are TRBV18 and TRBJ2-7; D gene ambiguous. Trimming took 2 bases from V and 2 from J, leaving 7 bases between them. CDR1 is KGHSH, CDR2 LQKENI, per germline. CDR3 length equals 13 residues.